The T cell receptor (beta chain) under discussion was sequenced for a study of shared clonotypes between healthy human individuals. Using immunoSEQ multiplex PCR, the repertoire was profiled, and TCRdb retains in-frame clones only, with some absent. The table includes around 2,000,000 clones, more than 85% detected once. It was CD45RO-negative cells, positively selected for CCR7, that made up naive CD8 cells, with terminally differentiated effector memory CD45RA+ cells excluded. Input material: naive CD8+ T cells from PBMCs. The clonotype comes from a man between 18 and 35 years old in good health. Some clones in this sample may be carry-over from other donors' samples.

In DNA form, the CDR3 reads TGCAGCGTTGAAGATTGGACGGACATCGGGGGCTACACCTTC. Translated, it gives CSVEDWTDIGGYTF. V is TRBV29-1 and J is TRBJ1-2; D perhaps matches TRBD1 (5 bases). The CDR3 consists of 14 residues. Germline values: CDR1 SQVTM, CDR2 ANQGSEA. The V end lost 0 bases, the J end lost 8 bases, and 16 bases lay between the germline ends. Full variable domain (outside the CDR3, taken from reference TRBV29-1 and TRBJ1-2): SAVISQKPSRDICQRGTSLTIQCQVDSQVTMMFWYRQQPGQSLTLIATANQGSEATYESGFVIDKFPISRPNLTFSTLTVSNMSPEDSSIYLCSVEDWTDIGGYTFGSGTRLTVV.